Following are 22 T cell receptor beta chains from one sample sequenced in a study of glioma-infiltrating T cells. Amplification of TCR alpha and beta CDR3 regions from RNA used iRepertoire nested multiplex PCR. TCRdb re-derived calls from the multiplex PCR reads in MiXCR, one entry per CDR3 protein. The sample has 150,000 or so distinct CDR3 sequences, 35% to 50% seen once. Sequencing input: glioma tissue, nonneoplastic brain tissue, or PBMCs (not recorded which). These receptors all come from a human donor with low-grade glioma or glioblastoma, undergoing nonglioma brain surgery, or in good health (not recorded which).

V and J are TRBV4-1 and TRBJ2-7; D gene unclear. Trimming took 5 bases from V and 7 from J, leaving 15 bases between them. Germline CDR1 and CDR2: MGHRA and YSYEKL. The CDR3 length is 13 residues. CDR3 amino acids: CASSLASPGEQYF. The CDR3 nucleotides read TGCGCCAGCAGCTTGGCCTCCCCCGGGGAGCAGTACTTC.

The sample holds a few counts of this clonotype. The gene calls are TRBV3-1 and TRBJ1-2; D unclear. The CDR3 has 15 amino acids. Trimming removed 0 bases from V and 4 bases from J, with 12 bases in between. Germline CDR1 is LGHDT and CDR2 is YNNKEL (reference sequence). In DNA form, the CDR3 reads TGTGCCAGCAGCCAAGACGGCGCGAGACCCTATGGCTACACCTTC. Protein sequence: CASSQDGARPYGYTF.

This clonotype showed up just a few times. The chain employs TRBV6-1 and TRBJ2-6; D tentatively fits TRBD1 or TRBD2 (5 bases each). The CDR3 is made up of 16 amino acids. Germline V gives CDR1 MNHNS, CDR2 SASEGT. With 8 bases removed from V and 0 bases from J, the gap between germline ends came to 14 bases. Here the CDR3 DNA reads TGTGCCAGCGCAAGGGGACGTTACTCTGGGGCCAACGTCCTGACTTTC. Its translation: CASARGRYSGANVLTF.

The V gene is TRBV6-2 or TRBV6-3, the J gene TRBJ2-7; D ambiguous. This CDR3 comprises 13 residues. From germline, CDR1 is MNHEY and CDR2 SVGEGT. V dropped 0 bases and J dropped 3 bases, with 6 bases sitting between them. DNA of the CDR3: TGTGCCAGCAGTTACTCAAGCGTCTACGAGCAGTACTTC. It codes for CASSYSSVYEQYF.

This clonotype was detected a few times. The V and J genes are TRBV7-9 and TRBJ2-3; D call uncertain. Trimming left V 5 bases short and J 0 bases short, with 9 bases between. CDR3 length equals 14 residues. CDR1 SEHNR and CDR2 FQNEAQ come from the germline V gene (reference sequence). The CDR3 is CASSQMGSTDTQYF. CDR3 nucleotide sequence: TGTGCCAGCAGCCAAATGGGGAGCACAGATACGCAGTATTTT.

The V and J genes are TRBV2 and TRBJ2-5; D gene unclear. Between the trimmed V and J ends, which lost 1 base and 2 bases, there was a span of 2 bases. The germline gives CDR1 SNHLY, CDR2 FYNNEI. The CDR3 consists of 12 residues. This CDR3 is CASSEVQETQYF. CDR3 nucleotide sequence: TGTGCCAGCAGTGAAGTTCAAGAGACCCAGTACTTC.

This chain links TRBV12-5 with TRBJ2-3, with D maybe TRBD1 (6 bases). The CDR3 runs to 14 residues. CDR1 and CDR2 (germline): LGHNT, FRNRAP. The V end was cut by 2 bases, the J end by 4 bases, with 10 bases between. CDR3 protein: CASGLSRGSDTQYF. DNA for the CDR3: TGTGCTAGTGGTTTGTCCAGGGGCTCAGATACGCAGTATTTT.

This clonotype has only a few counts. The chain is built from TRBV12-3 or TRBV12-4 and TRBJ1-1; D gene uncertain. There are 12 residues in the CDR3. Trimming cost V 1 base and J 10 bases, with 10 bases left between them. CDR3 DNA: TGTGCCAGCAGTTTAGAGTCAGTGCGAGCTTTCTTT. Amino acids: CASSLESVRAFF.

J is TRBJ1-1 and V is TRBV2, with D maybe TRBD1 (6 bases). Trimming took 6 bases from V and 1 from J, leaving 12 bases between them. The CDR3 is 14 residues long. Germline V gives CDR1 SNHLY, CDR2 FYNNEI. This CDR3 is CASRTRGANTEAFF. The CDR3 DNA reads as TGTGCCAGCAGAACGCGGGGGGCGAACACTGAAGCTTTCTTT.

The rearrangement uses TRBV7-9 and TRBJ2-1; TRBD2 matches at 9 bases. The length of the CDR3 is 15 residues. Unmatched junction bases numbered 7, after V lost 2 bases and J lost 8 bases. CDR1 is SEHNR and CDR2 is FQNEAQ in the germline V gene (reference sequence). The CDR3 spells CASSLITSGRYEQFF. For the CDR3, the DNA is TGTGCCAGCAGCTTAATCACTAGCGGGCGTTATGAGCAGTTCTTC. The full variable domain, completed using reference TRBV7-9 and TRBJ2-1, is DTGVSQNPRHKITKRGQNVTFRCDPISEHNRLYWYRQTLGQGPEFLTYFQNEAQLEKSRLLSDRFSAERPKGSFSTLEIQRTEQGDSAMYLCASSLITSGRYEQFFGPGTRLTVL.

About this clonotype itself: Relative to the germline gene, one junction end is altered; a read error may explain this. This chain uses TRBV7-2 with TRBJ2-2; 14 bases line up with TRBD2. This CDR3 region has 17 residues. Germline loops: CDR1 SGHTA, CDR2 FQGNSA. In DNA, the CDR3 is TGTGCCAGCAGCTTAGTCGGGACTAGCGGGAGCCCCGGGGAGCTGTTTTTC. It yields the protein CASSLVGTSGSPGELFF.

This clonotype was picked up many times. The rearrangement joins TRBV27 to TRBJ2-1; maybe TRBD2 (5 bases). This CDR3 region has 15 residues. The V and J ends lost 3 bases and 2 bases respectively, with 11 bases between them. The germline CDR1 and CDR2 sequences are MNHEY and SMNVEV (reference sequence). The CDR3 DNA is TGTGCCAGCAGTTTTCGAGGGAGCACCTACAATGAGCAGTTCTTC. Protein sequence: CASSFRGSTYNEQFF.

There are a few counts of this clonotype. The V gene is TRBV27, the J gene TRBJ1-1, with D possibly TRBD1 on 6 matching bases. From germline, CDR1 is MNHEY and CDR2 SMNVEV (reference sequence). V lost 3 bases, J lost 8 bases, and 19 bases lay in between. CDR3 size: 15 residues. The CDR3 coding sequence is TGTGCCAGCAGTTTTTTGTCGTCGGGGGGCTCAGAAGCTTTCTTT. Protein sequence: CASSFLSSGGSEAFF.

The chain employs TRBV29-1 and TRBJ2-1; D might be TRBD2 (7 bases). The V end lost 5 bases, the J end lost 5 bases, and 22 bases lay between the germline ends. Looked up from germline, CDR1 is SQVTM and CDR2 is ANQGSEA. The CDR3 runs to 16 residues. The CDR3, as DNA: TGCAGCGTTTTTTCGGGGGGCGCGGGGCCCAACAATGAGCAGTTCTTC. This sequence encodes CSVFSGGAGPNNEQFF.

V is TRBV6-2 or TRBV6-3 and J is TRBJ2-3, with D tentatively TRBD1 (5 bases). The CDR3 covers 15 residues. Germline CDR1 and CDR2: MNHEY and SVGEGT. V was trimmed by 5 bases and J by 2 bases, leaving 14 bases between them. This CDR3 is CASSPSRTITDTQYF. The CDR3 DNA is TGTGCCAGCAGTCCATCGAGGACAATCACAGATACGCAGTATTTT.

The chain joins TRBV18 to TRBJ2-1; 10 nucleotides match TRBD2. V lost 5 bases, J lost 4 bases, and 5 bases stayed unmatched. The CDR3 extends over 15 amino acids. Germline CDR1 is KGHSH and CDR2 is LQKENI. Here the CDR3 reads CASSSSLAGYNEQFF. The CDR3 DNA follows: TGTGCCAGCTCATCCTCACTAGCGGGGTACAATGAGCAGTTCTTC.

This chain joins TRBV12-3 or TRBV12-4 and TRBJ1-6; D gene unclear. Trimming cost V 2 bases and J 7 bases, with 6 bases left between them. The CDR3 totals 13 residues. As DNA, the CDR3 is TGTGCCAGCAGTTTATCGGAAAATTCACCCCTCCACTTT. Translating it yields CASSLSENSPLHF.

The CDR3 region is CSAPHTGHDTDEQYF. DNA of the CDR3: TGCAGTGCTCCTCATACGGGACACGATACCGACGAGCAGTACTTC. V and J are TRBV20-1 and TRBJ2-7, with TRBD1 as a possible D gene (6 bases). V gave up 5 bases and J gave up 5 bases, with 22 bases separating them. This CDR3 region has 15 residues. CDR1 and CDR2 (germline): DFQATT, SNEGSKA (reference sequence).

V is TRBV12-3 or TRBV12-4 and J is TRBJ1-5; D possibly corresponds to TRBD1 (5 bases). The CDR3 spans 12 residues. V lost 6 bases and J 8 bases, leaving 11 bases between the germline ends. Here the CDR3 reads CASSRRGEPQHF. CDR3 coding DNA: TGTGCCAGCAGCCGACGGGGGGAGCCCCAGCATTTT.

This clonotype has ten or more counts. This chain joins TRBV6-2 or TRBV6-3 and TRBJ2-7, with D unclear. The CDR3 sequence is 14 residues long. V shed 0 bases and J shed 2 bases, with 8 bases lying between them. From germline, CDR1 is MNHEY and CDR2 SVGEGT. In DNA form, the CDR3 reads TGTGCCAGCAGTTACTCGGGGAACACCTACGAGCAGTACTTC. Translation gives CASSYSGNTYEQYF.

The chain uses TRBV6-2 or TRBV6-3 and TRBJ1-1; TRBD1 agrees at 8 bases. With V trimmed by 0 bases and J by 3 bases, 3 bases remained unmatched. CDR3 length equals 15 residues. CDR1 is MNHEY and CDR2 is SVGEGT in the germline V gene. The CDR3 sequence: CASSYSPGGYTEAFF. The CDR3 DNA sequence: TGTGCCAGCAGTTACTCGCCAGGGGGCTACACTGAAGCTTTCTTT.

J is TRBJ1-2 and V is TRBV6-1, with D tentatively TRBD1 (5 bases). The CDR3 spans 15 residues. CDR1 is MNHNS, CDR2 SASEGT, per germline. V lost 7 bases to trimming and J lost 7 bases, with 22 bases between them. The CDR3 nucleotides read TGTGCCAGCAAAATCGGACCTGGGGCGATGGTTGGCTACACCTTC. This translates into CASKIGPGAMVGYTF.